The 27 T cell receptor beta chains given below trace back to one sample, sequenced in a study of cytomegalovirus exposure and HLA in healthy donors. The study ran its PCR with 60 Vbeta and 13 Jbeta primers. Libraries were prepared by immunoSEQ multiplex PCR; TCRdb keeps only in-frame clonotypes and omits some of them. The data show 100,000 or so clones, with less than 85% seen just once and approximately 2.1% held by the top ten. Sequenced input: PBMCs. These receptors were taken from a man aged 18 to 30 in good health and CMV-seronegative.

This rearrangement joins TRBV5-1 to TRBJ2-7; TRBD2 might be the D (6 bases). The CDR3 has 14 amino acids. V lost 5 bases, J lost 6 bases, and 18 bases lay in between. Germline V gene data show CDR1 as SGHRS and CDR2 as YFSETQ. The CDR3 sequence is CASRDLPRDSEQYF. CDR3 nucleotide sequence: TGCGCCAGCAGGGATCTGCCCAGGGACTCCGAGCAGTACTTC.

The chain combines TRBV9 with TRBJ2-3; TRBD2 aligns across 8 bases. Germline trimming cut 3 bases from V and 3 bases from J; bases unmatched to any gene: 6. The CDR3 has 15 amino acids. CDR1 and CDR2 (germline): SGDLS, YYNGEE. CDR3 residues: CASSASGSLTDTQYF. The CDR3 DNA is TGTGCCAGCAGCGCCAGCGGGAGCTTAACAGATACGCAGTATTTT.

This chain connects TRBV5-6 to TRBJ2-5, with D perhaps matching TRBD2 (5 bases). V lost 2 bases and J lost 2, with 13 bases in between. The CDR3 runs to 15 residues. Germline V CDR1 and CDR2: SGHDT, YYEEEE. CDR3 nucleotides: TGTGCCAGCAGCTTAGAACGCCGGGGTCAAGAGACCCAGTACTTC. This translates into CASSLERRGQETQYF.

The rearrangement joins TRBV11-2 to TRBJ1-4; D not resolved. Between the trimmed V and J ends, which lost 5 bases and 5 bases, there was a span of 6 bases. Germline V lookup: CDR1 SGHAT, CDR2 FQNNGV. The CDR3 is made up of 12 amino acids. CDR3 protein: CASSPTNEKLFF. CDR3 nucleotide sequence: TGTGCCAGCAGCCCTACGAATGAAAAACTGTTTTTT.

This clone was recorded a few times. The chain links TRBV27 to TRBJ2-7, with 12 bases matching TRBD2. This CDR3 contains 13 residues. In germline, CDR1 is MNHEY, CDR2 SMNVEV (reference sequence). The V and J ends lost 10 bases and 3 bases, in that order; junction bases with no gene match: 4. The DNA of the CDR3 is TGTGCCACCGGGACTAGCGGGTTCTACGAGCAGTACTTC. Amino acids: CATGTSGFYEQYF.

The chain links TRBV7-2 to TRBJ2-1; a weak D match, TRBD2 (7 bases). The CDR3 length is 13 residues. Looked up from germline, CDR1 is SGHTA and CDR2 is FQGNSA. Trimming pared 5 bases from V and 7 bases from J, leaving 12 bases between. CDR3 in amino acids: CASSQGRENEQFF. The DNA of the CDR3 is TGTGCCAGCAGCCAGGGGCGGGAGAATGAGCAGTTCTTC.

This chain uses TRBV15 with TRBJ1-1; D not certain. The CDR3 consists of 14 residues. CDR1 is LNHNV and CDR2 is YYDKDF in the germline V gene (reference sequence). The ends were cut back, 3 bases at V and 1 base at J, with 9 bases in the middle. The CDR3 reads CATSRTGRNTEAFF. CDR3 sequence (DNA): TGTGCCACCAGCAGGACGGGGAGGAACACTGAAGCTTTCTTT. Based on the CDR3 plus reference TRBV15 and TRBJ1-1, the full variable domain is DAMVIQNPRYQVTQFGKPVTLSCSQTLNHNVMYWYQQKSSQAPKLLFHYYDKDFNNEADTPDNFQSRRPNTSFCFLDIRSPGLGDTAMYLCATSRTGRNTEAFFGQGTRLTVV.

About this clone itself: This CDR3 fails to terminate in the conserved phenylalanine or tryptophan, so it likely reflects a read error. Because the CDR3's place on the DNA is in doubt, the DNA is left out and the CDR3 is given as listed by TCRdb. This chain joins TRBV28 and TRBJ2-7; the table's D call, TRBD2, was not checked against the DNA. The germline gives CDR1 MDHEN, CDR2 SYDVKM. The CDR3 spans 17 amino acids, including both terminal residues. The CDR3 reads CASSPLAGAPTSSTWPL.

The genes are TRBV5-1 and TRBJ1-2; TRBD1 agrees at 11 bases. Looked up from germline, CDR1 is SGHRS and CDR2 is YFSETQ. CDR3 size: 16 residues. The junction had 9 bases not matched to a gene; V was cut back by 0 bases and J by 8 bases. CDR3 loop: CASSLANARTGGGYTF. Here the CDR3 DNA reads TGCGCCAGCAGCTTGGCCAATGCCCGGACAGGGGGCGGCTACACCTTC. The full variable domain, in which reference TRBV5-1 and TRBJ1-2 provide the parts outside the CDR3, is KAGVTQTPRYLIKTRGQQVTLSCSPISGHRSVSWYQQTPGQGLQFLFEYFSETQRNKGNFPGRFSGRQFSNSRSEMNVSTLELGDSALYLCASSLANARTGGGYTFGSGTRLTVV.

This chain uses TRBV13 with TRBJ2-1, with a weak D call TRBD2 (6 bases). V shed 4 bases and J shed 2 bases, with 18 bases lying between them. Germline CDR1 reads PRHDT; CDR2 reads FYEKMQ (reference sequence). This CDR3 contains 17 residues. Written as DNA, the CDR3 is TGTGCCAGCAGCTCACTTATGGATGGGGGGACCTACAATGAGCAGTTCTTC. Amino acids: CASSSLMDGGTYNEQFF.

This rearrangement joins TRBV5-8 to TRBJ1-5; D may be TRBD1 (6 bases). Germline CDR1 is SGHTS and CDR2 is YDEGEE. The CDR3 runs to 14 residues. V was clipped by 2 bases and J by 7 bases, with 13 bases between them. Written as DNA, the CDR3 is TGTGCCAGCAGCTTTCGGGGGGCAGGACAGCCCCAGCATTTT. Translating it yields CASSFRGAGQPQHF.

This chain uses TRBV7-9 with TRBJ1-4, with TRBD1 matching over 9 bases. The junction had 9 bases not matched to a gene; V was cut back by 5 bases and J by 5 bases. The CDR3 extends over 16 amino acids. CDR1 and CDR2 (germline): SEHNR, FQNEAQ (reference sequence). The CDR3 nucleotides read TGTGCCAGCAGCCTAGGGGACGGACAGGGGAATGAAAAACTGTTTTTT. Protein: CASSLGDGQGNEKLFF.

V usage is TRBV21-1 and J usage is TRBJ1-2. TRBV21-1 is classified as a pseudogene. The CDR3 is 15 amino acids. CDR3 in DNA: TGTGCCAGCAGCCAATACCTTCACTGTGACTATGGCTACACCTTC. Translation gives CASSQYLHCDYGYTF.

CDR3 protein: CASRATGRNEQFF. For the CDR3, the DNA is TGTGCCAGCAGGGCGACAGGGAGGAATGAGCAGTTCTTC. The rearrangement uses TRBV6-6 and TRBJ2-1; D might be TRBD1 (7 bases). CDR1 and CDR2 (germline): MNHNY, SVGAGI (reference sequence). This CDR3 contains 13 residues. Trimming left V 6 bases short and J 7 bases short, with 13 bases between.

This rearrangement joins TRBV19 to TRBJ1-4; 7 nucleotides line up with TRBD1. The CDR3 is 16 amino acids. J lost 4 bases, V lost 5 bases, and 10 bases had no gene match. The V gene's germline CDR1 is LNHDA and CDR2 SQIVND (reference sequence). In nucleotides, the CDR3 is TGTGCCAGTAGTTCGGCTCCGGGACAGATTAATGAAAAACTGTTTTTT. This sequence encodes CASSSAPGQINEKLFF. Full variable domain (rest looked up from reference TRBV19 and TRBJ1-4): DGGITQSPKYLFRKEGQNVTLSCEQNLNHDAMYWYRQDPGQGLRLIYYSQIVNDFQKGDIAEGYSVSREKKESFPLTVTSAQKNPTAFYLCASSSAPGQINEKLFFGSGTQLSVL.

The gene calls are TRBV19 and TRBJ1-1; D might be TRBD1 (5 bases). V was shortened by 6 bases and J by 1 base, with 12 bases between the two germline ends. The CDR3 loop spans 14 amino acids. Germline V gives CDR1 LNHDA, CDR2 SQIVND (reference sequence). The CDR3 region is CASRIQGGNTEAFF. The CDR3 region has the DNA TGTGCCAGTAGAATTCAGGGAGGGAACACTGAAGCTTTCTTT.

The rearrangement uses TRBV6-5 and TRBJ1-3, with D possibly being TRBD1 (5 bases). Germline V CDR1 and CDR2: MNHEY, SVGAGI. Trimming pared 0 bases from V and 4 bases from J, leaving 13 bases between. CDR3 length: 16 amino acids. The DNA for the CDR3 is TGTGCCAGCAGTTACTCGCAATCGGGGGTCGGAAACACCATATATTTT. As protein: CASSYSQSGVGNTIYF.

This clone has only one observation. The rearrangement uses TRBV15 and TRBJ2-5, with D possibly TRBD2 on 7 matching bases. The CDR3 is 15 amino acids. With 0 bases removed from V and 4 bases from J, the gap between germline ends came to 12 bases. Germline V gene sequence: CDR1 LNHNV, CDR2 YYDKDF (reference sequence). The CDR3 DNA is TGTGCCACCAGCAGAGATAAGGGGGAGGGAGAGACCCAGTACTTC. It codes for CATSRDKGEGETQYF. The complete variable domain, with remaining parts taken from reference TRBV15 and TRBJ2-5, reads DAMVIQNPRYQVTQFGKPVTLSCSQTLNHNVMYWYQQKSSQAPKLLFHYYDKDFNNEADTPDNFQSRRPNTSFCFLDIRSPGLGDTAMYLCATSRDKGEGETQYFGPGTRLLVL.

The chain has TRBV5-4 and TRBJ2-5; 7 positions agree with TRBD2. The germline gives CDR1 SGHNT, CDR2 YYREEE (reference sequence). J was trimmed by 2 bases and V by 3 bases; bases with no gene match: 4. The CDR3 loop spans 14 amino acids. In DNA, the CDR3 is TGTGCCAGCAGCTCCGGGACTACACAAGAGACCCAGTACTTC. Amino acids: CASSSGTTQETQYF.

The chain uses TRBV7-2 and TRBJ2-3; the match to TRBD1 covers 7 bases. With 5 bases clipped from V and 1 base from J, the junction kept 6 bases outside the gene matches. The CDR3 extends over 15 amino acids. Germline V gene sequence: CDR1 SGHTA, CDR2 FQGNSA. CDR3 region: CASSPRTGRTDTQYF. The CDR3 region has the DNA TGTGCCAGCAGCCCTAGGACAGGCCGCACAGATACGCAGTATTTT.

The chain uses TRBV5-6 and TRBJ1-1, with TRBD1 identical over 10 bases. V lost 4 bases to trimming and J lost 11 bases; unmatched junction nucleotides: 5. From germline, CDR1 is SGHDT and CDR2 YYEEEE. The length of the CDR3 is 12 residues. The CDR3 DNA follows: TGTGCCAGCAGCCCCGGGACAGGGGTTGCTTTCTTT. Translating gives CASSPGTGVAFF.

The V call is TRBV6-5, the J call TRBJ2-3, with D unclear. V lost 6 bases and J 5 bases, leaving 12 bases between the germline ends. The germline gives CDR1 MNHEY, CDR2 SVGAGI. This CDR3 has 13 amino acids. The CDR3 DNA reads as TGTGCCAGCAGCCTATTCCTCGGAGATACGCAGTATTTT. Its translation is CASSLFLGDTQYF.

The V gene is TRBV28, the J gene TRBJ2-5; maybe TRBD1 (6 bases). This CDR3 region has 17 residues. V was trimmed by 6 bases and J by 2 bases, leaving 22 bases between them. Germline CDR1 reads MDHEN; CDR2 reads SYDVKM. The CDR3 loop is CASSPTGRPAAQETQYF. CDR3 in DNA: TGTGCCAGCAGCCCGACAGGAAGACCAGCCGCTCAAGAGACCCAGTACTTC.

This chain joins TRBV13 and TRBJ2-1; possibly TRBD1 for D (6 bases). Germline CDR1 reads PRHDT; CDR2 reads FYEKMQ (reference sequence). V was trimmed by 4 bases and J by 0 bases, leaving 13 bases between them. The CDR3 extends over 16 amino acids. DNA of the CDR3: TGTGCCAGCAGCTCTCCCTACAGGGACTCCTACAATGAGCAGTTCTTC. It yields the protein CASSSPYRDSYNEQFF.

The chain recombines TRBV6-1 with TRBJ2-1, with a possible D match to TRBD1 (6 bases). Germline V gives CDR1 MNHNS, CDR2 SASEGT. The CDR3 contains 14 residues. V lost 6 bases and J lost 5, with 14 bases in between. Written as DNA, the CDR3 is TGTGCCAGCAGCAAAAGACAGGCTGACAATGAGCAGTTCTTC. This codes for CASSKRQADNEQFF.

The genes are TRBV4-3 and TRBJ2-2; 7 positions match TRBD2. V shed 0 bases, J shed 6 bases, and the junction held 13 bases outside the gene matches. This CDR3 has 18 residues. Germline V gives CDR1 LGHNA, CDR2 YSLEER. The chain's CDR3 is CASSQDRLAGVASGELFF. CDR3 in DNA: TGCGCCAGCAGCCAAGATCGGTTGGCGGGAGTGGCTTCCGGGGAGCTGTTTTTT.

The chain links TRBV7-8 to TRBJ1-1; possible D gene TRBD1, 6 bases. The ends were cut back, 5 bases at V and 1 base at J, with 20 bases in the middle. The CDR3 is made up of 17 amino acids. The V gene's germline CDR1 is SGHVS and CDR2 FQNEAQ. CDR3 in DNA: TGTGCCAGCAGCCCAGAGGGGTCGACAGGACCGAACACTGAAGCTTTCTTT. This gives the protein CASSPEGSTGPNTEAFF.